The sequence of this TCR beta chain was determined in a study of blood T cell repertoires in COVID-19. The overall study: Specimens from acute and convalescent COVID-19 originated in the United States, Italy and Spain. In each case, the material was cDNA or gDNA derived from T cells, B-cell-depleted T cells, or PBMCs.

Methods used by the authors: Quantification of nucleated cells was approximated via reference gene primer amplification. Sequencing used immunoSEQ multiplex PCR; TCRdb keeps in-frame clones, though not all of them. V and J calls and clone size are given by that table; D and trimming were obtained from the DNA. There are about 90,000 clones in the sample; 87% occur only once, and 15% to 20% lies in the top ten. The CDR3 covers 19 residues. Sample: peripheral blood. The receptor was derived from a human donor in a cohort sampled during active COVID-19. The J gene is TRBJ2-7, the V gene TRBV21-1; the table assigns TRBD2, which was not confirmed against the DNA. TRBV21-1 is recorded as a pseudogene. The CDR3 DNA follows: TGTGCCAGCAGCAAAGGGGCTAGCGGGGGGCGTAACATCTCCTACGAGCAGTACTTC. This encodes CASSKGASGGRNISYEQYF.